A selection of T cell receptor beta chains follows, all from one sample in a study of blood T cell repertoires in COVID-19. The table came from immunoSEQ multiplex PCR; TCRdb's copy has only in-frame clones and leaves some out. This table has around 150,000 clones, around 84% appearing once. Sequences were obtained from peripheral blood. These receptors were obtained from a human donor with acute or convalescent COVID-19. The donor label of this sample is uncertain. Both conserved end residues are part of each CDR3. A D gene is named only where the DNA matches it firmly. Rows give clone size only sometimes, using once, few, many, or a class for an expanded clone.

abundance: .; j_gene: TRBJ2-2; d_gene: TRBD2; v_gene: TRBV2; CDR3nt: TGTGCCAGCAGCGAGAGACTAGCGGGGCTGAACACCGGGGAGCTGTTTTTT; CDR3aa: CASSERLAGLNTGELFF
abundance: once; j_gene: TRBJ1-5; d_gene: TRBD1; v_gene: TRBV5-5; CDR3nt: TGTGCCAGCAGCACCGGGACAGGGAATCAGCCCCAGCATTTT; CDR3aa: CASSTGTGNQPQHF
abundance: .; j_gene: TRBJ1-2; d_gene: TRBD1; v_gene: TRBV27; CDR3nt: TGTGCCAGCAGTTTCACACAGGGGGCGGGTGGCTACACCTTC; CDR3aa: CASSFTQGAGGYTF
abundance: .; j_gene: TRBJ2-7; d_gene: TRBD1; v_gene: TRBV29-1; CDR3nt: TGCAGCGTTGCCGGGACAGGACGCTCCTACGAGCAGTACTTC; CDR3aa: CSVAGTGRSYEQYF
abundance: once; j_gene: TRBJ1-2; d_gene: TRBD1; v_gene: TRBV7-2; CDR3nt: TGTGCCAGCAGCTACAAGACAGGGAGCTATGGCTACACCTTC; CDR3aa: CASSYKTGSYGYTF
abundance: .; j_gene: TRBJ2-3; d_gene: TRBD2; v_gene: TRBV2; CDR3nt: TGTGCCTCTCACCGGGGGGGGACAGATACGCAGTATTTT; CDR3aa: CASHRGGTDTQYF
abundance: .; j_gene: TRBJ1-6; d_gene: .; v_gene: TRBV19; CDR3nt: TGTGCCAGTAGTATACAGGGAAAAACAAGGGCCGATAATTCACCCCTCCACTTT; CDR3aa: CASSIQGKTRADNSPLHF
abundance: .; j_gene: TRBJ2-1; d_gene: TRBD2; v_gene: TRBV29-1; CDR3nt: TGCAGCGTTGAAGGTCTAGCGGGCCTTTACAATGAGCAGTTCTTC; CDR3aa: CSVEGLAGLYNEQFF
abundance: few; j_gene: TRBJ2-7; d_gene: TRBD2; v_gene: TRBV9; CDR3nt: TGTGCCAGCAGCCCTCGGACTAGCGGGGGGGCTTACGAGCAGTACTTC; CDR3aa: CASSPRTSGGAYEQYF
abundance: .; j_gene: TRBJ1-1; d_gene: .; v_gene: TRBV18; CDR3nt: TGTGCCAGCTCATTTGTGGGGACACCGGAAAGTGAAGCTTTCTTT; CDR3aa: CASSFVGTPESEAFF
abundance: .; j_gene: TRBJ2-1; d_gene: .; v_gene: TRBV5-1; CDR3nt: TGCGCCAGCAGCTTGGTAGCTTTGGTTTCAGAGCAGTTCTTC; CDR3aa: CASSLVALVSEQFF
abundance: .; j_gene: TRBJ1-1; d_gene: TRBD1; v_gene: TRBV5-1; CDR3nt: TGCGCCAGCAGCTTTACGCGGAAGGGGGCGAGGAACACTGAAGCTTTCTTT; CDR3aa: CASSFTRKGARNTEAFF
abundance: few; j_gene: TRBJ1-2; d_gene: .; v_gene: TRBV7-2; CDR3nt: TGTGCCAGCAGCTTAGGAGTTCAGGGTCATGGCTACACCTTC; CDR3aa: CASSLGVQGHGYTF
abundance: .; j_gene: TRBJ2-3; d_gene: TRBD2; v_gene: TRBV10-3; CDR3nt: TGTGCCATCAGTCCCCAAAAGACTAGCGGGGGCACAGATACGCAGTATTTT; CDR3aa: CAISPQKTSGGTDTQYF
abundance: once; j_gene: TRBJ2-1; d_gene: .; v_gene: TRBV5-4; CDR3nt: TGTGCCAGCAGCTTGAACGGGGGAGGGGGGAATGAGCAGTTCTTC; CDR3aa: CASSLNGGGGNEQFF
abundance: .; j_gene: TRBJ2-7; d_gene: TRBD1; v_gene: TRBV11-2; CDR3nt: TGTGCCAGCAGCTTAGTTCTCGGGACAGGGGCCTACGAGCAGTACTTC; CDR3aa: CASSLVLGTGAYEQYF
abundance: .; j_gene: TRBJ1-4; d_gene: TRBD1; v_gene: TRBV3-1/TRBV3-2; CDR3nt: TGTGCCAGCAGCCAGAACCGGGACAGACAAAAACTGTTTTTT; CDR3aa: CASSQNRDRQKLFF
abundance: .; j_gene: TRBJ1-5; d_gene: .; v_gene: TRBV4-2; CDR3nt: TGTGCCAGCAGCCAAGATTTACAGGGTCTCAATCAGCCCCAGCATTTT; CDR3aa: CASSQDLQGLNQPQHF
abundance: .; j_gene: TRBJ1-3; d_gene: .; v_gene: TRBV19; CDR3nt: TGTGCCAGTAGCTACAGGTATTCTGGAAACACCATATATTTT; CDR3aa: CASSYRYSGNTIYF
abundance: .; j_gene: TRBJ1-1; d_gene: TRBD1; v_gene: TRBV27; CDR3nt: TGTGCCTCTCACAGGGGGTTTAAGAACACTGAAGCTTTCTTT; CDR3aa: CASHRGFKNTEAFF
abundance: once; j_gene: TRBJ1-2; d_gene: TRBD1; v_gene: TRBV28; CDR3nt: TGTGCCAGCAGTTTGAACAGGGGGGGTTATGGCTACACCTTC; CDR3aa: CASSLNRGGYGYTF
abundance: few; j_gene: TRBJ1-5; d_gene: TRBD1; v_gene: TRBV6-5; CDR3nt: TGTGCCACGGCGGCAGGGGGCGGCAATCAGCCCCAGCATTTT; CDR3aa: CATAAGGGNQPQHF
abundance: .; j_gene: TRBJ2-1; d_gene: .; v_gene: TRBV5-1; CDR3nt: TGCGCCAGCAGCTTGGCAGGAATTAGCTCCTACAATGAGCAGTTCTTC; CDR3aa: CASSLAGISSYNEQFF
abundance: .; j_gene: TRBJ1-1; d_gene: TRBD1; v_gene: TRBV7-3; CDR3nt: TGTGCCAGCAGCCGGCGAGGGGGCCCCGACACTGAAGCTTTCTTT; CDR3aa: CASSRRGGPDTEAFF
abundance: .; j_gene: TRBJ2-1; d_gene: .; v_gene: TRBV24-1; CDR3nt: TGTGCCACCAGTGATCGGGGCCAGGGGTTTGACAATGAGCAGTTCTTC; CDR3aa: CATSDRGQGFDNEQFF
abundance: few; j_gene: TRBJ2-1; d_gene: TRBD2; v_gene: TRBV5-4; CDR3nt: TGTGCCAGCAGCCCCCCAGGGAAGCGGGGGGGCAATGAGCAGTTCTTC; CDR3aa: CASSPPGKRGGNEQFF
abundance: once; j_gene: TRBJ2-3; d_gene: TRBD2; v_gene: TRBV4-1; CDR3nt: TGCGCCAGCACCGCGGGGGGGTACTCCACAGATACGCAGTATTTT; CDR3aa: CASTAGGYSTDTQYF
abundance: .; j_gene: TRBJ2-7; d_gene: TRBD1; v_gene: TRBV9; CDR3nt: TGTGCCAGCAGCATAACCGGGACAGACACCTACGAGCAGTACTTC; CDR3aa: CASSITGTDTYEQYF
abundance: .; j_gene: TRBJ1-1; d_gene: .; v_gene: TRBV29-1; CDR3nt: TGCAGCGTTGATCGAGGATCCACTGAAGCTTTCTTT; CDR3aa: CSVDRGSTEAFF
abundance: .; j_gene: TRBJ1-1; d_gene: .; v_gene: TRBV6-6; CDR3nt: TGTGCCAGCAGTTACGGGCGGGTCACTGAAGCTTTCTTT; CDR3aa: CASSYGRVTEAFF
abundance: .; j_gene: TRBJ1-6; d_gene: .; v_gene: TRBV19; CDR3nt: TGTGCCAGTAGTATAATCGAGTTTTCACCCCTCCACTTT; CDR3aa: CASSIIEFSPLHF
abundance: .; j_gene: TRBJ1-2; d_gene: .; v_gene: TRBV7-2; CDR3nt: TGTGCCAGCAGCCCCCAAAGACAGTCCGCTAACTATGGCTACACCTTC; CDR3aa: CASSPQRQSANYGYTF
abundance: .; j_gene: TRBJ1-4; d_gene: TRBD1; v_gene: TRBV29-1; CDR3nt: TGCAGCGTTCGGACAGGGATAGTCGAAAAACTGTTTTTT; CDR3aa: CSVRTGIVEKLFF
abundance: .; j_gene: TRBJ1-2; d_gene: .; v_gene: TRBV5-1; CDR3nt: TGCGCCAGCAGCTTCTCCTACAGGGATACCTATGGCTACACCTTC; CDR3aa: CASSFSYRDTYGYTF
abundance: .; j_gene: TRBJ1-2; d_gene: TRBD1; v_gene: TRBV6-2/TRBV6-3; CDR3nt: TGTGCCAGCAGTAATCCACGCCAGGGGGGAAGCTACACCTTC; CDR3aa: CASSNPRQGGSYTF
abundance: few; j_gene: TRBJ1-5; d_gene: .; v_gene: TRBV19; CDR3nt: TGTGCCAGTATCCGATCCGGGGGGGATAGCAATCAGCCCCAGCATTTT; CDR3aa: CASIRSGGDSNQPQHF
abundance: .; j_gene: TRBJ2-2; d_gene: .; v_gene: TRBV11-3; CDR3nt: TGTGCCAGCAGCTTCGTCAGGGGGGCCGGGGAGCTGTTTTTT; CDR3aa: CASSFVRGAGELFF
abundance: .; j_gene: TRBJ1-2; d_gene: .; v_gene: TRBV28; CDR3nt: TGTGCCAGCAGTTGGGACTTCTTCTATGGCTACACCTTC; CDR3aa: CASSWDFFYGYTF
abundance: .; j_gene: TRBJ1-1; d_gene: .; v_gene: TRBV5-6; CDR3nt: TGTGCCAGCAGCCTAGGAATTTCTGAGCACACTGAAGCTTTCTTT; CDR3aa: CASSLGISEHTEAFF
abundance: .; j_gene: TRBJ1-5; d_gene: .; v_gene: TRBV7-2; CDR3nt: TGTGCCAGCAGCTTAGTTTCGACCAAGCGGGGCAATCAGCCCCAGCATTTT; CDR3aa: CASSLVSTKRGNQPQHF
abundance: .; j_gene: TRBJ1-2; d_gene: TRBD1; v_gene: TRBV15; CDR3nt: TGTGCCACCAGCAGAGGAGAGGGGACAGAGGGCTACACCTTC; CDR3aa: CATSRGEGTEGYTF
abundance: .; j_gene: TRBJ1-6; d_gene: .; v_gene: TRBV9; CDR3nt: TGTGCCAGCAGCGTAGGGACAGACCGTTCACCCCTCCACTTT; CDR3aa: CASSVGTDRSPLHF
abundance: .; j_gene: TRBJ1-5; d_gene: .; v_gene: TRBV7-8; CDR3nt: TGTGCCAGCAGCTTAAGTACGGCGGGAGCCAATCAGCCCCAGCATTTT; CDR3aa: CASSLSTAGANQPQHF
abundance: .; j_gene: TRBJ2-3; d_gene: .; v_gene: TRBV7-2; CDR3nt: TGTGCCAGCAGCTTAGCGGCTGCAGATACGCAGTATTTT; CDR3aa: CASSLAAADTQYF
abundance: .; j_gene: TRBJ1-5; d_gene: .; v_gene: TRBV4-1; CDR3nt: TGCGCCAGCAGCCAAGACCTCTTCGATGGGAGAGGCAATCAGCCCCAGCATTTT; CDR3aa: CASSQDLFDGRGNQPQHF
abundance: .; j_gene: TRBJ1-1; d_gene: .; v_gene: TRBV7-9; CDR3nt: TGTGCCAGCAGCCCGCAGGGGAGAGACACTGAAGCTTTCTTT; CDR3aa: CASSPQGRDTEAFF
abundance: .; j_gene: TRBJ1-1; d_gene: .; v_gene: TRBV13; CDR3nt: TGTGCCAGCAGCACCTATTTGGACAGTTCCACTGAAGCTTTCTTT; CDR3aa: CASSTYLDSSTEAFF
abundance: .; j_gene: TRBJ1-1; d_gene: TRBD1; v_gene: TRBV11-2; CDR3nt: TGTGCCAGCAGTCGATACCTCGGGACAGGCAGTCAGGGGACCTTT; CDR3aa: CASSRYLGTGSQGTF
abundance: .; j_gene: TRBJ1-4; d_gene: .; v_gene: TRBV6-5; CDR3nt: TGTGCCAGCGGGGGAGGGGCAGCTAATGAAAAACTGTTTTTT; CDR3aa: CASGGGAANEKLFF
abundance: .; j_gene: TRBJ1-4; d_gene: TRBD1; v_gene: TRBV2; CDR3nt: TGTGCCTCTCTTAGTCAGGGGGCGAATGAAAAACTGTTTTTT; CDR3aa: CASLSQGANEKLFF
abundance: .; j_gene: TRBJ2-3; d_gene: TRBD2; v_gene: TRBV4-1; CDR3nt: TGCGCCAGCAGCCAAGCCGGGGGGGCAACAGGTACGCAGTATTTT; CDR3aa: CASSQAGGATGTQYF
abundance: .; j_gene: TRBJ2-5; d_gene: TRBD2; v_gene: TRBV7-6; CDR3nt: TGTGCCAGCAGCGGAGGACTAGCGGGGGGAAGTGAGACCCAGTACTTC; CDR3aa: CASSGGLAGGSETQYF
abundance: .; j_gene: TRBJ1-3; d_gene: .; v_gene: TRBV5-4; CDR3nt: TGTGCCAGCAGCTTGGGGGGGCCGGTTAAATCTGGAAACACCATATATTTT; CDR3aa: CASSLGGPVKSGNTIYF
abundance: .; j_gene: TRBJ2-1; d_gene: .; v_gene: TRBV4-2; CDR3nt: TGTGCCAGCAGCCAAGAGGACTCCTCCGGAGACAATGAGCAGTTCTTC; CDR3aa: CASSQEDSSGDNEQFF
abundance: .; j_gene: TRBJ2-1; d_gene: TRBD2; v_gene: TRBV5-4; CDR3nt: TGTGCCAGCCGACTAGCGGGGTCCATTGAGCAGTTCTTC; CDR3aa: CASRLAGSIEQFF
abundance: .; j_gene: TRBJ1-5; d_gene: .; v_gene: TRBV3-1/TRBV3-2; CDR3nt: TGTGCCAGCAGCCAAGAGGGGCTTAGCAATCAGCCCCAGCATTTT; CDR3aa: CASSQEGLSNQPQHF
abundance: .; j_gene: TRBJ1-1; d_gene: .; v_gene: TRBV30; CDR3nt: TGTGCCTGGAGTGCCGGGACTATCGCGGCTTTCTTT; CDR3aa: CAWSAGTIAAFF
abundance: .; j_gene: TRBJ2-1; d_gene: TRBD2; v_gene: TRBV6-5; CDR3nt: TGTGCCAGCAGCCGGACTAGCGGGGTGAAGAATGAGCAGTTCTTC; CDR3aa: CASSRTSGVKNEQFF
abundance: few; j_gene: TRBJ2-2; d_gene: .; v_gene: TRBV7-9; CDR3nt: TGTGCCAGCAGCTTGGGCCAGGGGAACACCGGGGAGCTGTTTTTT; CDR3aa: CASSLGQGNTGELFF
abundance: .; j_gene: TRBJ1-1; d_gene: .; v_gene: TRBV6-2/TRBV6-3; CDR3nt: TGTGCCAGCAGTTACCGAACTAACGTACAAGCTTTCTTT; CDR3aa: CASSYRTNVQAFF